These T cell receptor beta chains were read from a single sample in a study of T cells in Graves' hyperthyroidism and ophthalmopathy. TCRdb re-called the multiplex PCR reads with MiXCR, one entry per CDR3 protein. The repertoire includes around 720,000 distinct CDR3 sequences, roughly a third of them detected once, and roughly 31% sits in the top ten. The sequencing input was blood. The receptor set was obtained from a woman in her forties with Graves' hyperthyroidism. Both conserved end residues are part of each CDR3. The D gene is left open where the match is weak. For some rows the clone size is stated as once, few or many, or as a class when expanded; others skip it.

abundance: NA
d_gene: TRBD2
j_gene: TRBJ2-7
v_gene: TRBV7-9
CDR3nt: TGTGCCAGCAGCCCCGGGACTAGCGGGAGGGACGAGCAGTACTTC
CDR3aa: CASSPGTSGRDEQYF

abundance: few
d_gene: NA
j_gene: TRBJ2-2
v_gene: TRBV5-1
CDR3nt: TGTGCCAGCAGCTCAGGGGGGAGCGGGAGTCACACCGGGGAGCTGTTTTTT
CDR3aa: CASSSGGSGSHTGELFF

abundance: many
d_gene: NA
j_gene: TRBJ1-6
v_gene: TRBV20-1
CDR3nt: TGCAGTGTCAGGGAGACGGTCTCAGGTTCACCCCTCCACTTT
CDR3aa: CSVRETVSGSPLHF

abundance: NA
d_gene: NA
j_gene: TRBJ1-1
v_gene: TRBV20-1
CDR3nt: TGCAGTGCTAGCCCACTGAACACTGAAGCTTTCTTT
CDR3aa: CSASPLNTEAFF

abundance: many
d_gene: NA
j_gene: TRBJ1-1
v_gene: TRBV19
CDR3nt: TGTGCCAGTAGTAGCGCCCCCAAAACGAACACTGAAGCTTTCTTT
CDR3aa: CASSSAPKTNTEAFF

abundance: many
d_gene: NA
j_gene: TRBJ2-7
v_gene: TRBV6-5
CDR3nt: TGTGCCAGCAGTTACCCCAATTCCTACGAGCAGTACTTC
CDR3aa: CASSYPNSYEQYF

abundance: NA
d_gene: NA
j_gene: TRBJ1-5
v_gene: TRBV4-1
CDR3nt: TGCGCCAGCAGCCCTCGTGAGGGGACGAGCAATCAGCCCCAGCATTTT
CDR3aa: CASSPREGTSNQPQHF

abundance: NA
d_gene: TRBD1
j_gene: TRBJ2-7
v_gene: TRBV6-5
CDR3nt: TGTGCCAGCAGTCCCTACAGGGGTCCCGCTTACGAGCAGTACTTC
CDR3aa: CASSPYRGPAYEQYF

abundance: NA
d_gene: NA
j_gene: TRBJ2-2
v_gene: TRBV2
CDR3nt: TGTGCCAGCAGTTATGCGGCGGACAACACCGGGGAGCTGTTTTTT
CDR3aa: CASSYAADNTGELFF

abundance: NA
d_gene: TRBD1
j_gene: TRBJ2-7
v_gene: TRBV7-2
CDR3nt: TGTGCCAGCAGCCGAGGTTTACAGGGGTACGAGCAGTACTTC
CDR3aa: CASSRGLQGYEQYF

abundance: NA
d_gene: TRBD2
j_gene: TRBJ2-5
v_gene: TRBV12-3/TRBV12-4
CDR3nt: TGTGCCAGCAGTCCCGCGGGGGACGGGGAGACCCAGTACTTC
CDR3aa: CASSPAGDGETQYF

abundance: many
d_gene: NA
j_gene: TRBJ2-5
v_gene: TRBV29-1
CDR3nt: TGCAGCGTTGGGGGGACCCAGTACTTC
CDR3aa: CSVGGTQYF

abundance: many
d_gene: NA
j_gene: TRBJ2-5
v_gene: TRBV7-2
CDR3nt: TGTGCCAGCAGCTCCGGTTTGGAGACCCAGTACTTC
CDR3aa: CASSSGLETQYF

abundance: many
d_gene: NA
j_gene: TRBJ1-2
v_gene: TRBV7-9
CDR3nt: TGTGCCAGCAGCCCAGCCGTGACCGGGAGCTATGGCTACACCTTC
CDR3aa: CASSPAVTGSYGYTF

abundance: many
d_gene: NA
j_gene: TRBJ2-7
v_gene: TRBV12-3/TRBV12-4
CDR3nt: TGTGCCAGCAGTTTAGGTGTGTGGTCGGCTCGGGAGCAGTACTTC
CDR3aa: CASSLGVWSAREQYF

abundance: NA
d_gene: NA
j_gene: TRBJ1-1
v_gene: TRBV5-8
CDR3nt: TGTGCCAGCAGCTTGGATCTAAATCCAGCTTTCTTT
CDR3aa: CASSLDLNPAFF

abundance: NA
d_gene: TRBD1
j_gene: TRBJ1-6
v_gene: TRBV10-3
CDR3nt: TGTGCCATCAGGCCCGGGACAGGGCAATCACCCCTCCACTTT
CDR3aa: CAIRPGTGQSPLHF

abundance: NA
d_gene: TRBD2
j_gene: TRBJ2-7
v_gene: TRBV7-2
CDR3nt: TGTGCCAGCAGCTTGTTGGCTAGCGGGAGTTCCTACGAGCAGTACTTC
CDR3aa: CASSLLASGSSYEQYF

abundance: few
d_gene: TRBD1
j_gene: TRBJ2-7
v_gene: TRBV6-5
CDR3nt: TGTGCCAGCAGTTACGGCCAGGGGGTCTCCTACGAGCAGTACTTC
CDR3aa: CASSYGQGVSYEQYF

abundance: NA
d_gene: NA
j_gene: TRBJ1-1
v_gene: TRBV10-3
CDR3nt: TGTGCCATCAGTGAGTCGGCAGGGGCGGGATTCGGTGAAGCTTTCTTT
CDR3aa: CAISESAGAGFGEAFF

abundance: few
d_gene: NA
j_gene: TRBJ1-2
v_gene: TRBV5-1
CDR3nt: TGCGCCAGCAGGACAGCCTATGACTATGGCTACACCTTC
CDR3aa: CASRTAYDYGYTF

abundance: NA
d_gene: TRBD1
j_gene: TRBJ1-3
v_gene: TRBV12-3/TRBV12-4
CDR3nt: TGTGCCAGCACGGGACAGGGGTCTGGAAACACCATATATTTT
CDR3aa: CASTGQGSGNTIYF

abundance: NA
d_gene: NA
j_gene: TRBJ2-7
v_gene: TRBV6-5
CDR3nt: TGTGCCAGCAGTCCGGACGGGGGCAAACCCTACGAGCAGTACTTC
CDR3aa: CASSPDGGKPYEQYF

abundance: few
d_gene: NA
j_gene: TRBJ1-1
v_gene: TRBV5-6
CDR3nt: TGTGCCAGCAGCTTCGGGGGGGCGGCCGCTTTCTTT
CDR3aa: CASSFGGAAAFF

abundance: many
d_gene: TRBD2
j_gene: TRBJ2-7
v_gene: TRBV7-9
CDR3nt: TGTGCCAGCAGCCTGGGAGCGGGAGGCTACGAGCAGTACTTC
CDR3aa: CASSLGAGGYEQYF

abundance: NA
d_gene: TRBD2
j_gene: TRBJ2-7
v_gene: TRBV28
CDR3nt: TGTGCCAGCAGTTTTGGGGCTAGCGGATACGAGCAGTACTTC
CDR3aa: CASSFGASGYEQYF

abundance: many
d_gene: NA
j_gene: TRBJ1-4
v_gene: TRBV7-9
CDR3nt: TGTGCCAGCAGCCACAGGGTTTTCCCAACGCAACTGTTTTTT
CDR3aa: CASSHRVFPTQLFF

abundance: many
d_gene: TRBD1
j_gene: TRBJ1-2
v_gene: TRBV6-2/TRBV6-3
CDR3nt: TGTGCCAGCAGAGGACAGGGGCAGGACTATGGCTACACCTTC
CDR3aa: CASRGQGQDYGYTF

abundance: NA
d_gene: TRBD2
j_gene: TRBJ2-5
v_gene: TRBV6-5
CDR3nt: TGTGCCAGCAGTTACTCCTTGTTCACAGCGGGGGGAGAGACCCAGTACTTC
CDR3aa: CASSYSLFTAGGETQYF

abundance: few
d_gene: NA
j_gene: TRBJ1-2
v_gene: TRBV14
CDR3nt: TGTGCCACGACCGACCCGAACTATGGCTACACCTTC
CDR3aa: CATTDPNYGYTF

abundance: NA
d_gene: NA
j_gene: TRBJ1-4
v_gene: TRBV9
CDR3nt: TGTGCCAGCAGCCCAAAATTTCAGGGATCTAATGAAAAACTGTTTTTT
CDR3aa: CASSPKFQGSNEKLFF

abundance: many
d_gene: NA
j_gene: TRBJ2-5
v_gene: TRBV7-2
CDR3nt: TGTGCCAGCAGCTTGCAGGCACAAGAGACCCAGTACTTC
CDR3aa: CASSLQAQETQYF

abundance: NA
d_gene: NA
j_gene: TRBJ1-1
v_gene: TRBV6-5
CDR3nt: TGTGCCAGCAGAGTTTACTCTGACGGGGGCACTGAAGCTTTCTTT
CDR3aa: CASRVYSDGGTEAFF

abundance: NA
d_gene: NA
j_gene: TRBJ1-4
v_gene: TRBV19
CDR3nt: TGTGCCAGTAGTATAATCGGGGGCTTGTGGGGTAATGAAAAACTGTTTTTT
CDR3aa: CASSIIGGLWGNEKLFF

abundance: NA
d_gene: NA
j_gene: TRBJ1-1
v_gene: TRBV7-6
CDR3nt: TGTGCCAGCGCACTCTCCTCCCGGGGCACTGAAGCTTTCTTT
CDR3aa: CASALSSRGTEAFF

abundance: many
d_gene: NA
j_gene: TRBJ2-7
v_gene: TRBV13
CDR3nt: TGTGCCAGCAGCGCGGACACGGACAACTACGAGCAGTACTTC
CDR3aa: CASSADTDNYEQYF

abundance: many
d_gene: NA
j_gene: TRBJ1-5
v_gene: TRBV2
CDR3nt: TGTGCCAGCATCAAGGATAGCAATCAGCCCCAGCATTTT
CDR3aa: CASIKDSNQPQHF

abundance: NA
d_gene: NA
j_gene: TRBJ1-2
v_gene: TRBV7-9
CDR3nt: TGTGCCAGCAGCTTGGGGTTAGGGGTGGGCTACACCTTC
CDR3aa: CASSLGLGVGYTF

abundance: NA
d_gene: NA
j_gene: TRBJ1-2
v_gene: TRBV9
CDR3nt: TGTGCCAGCAGCGTGCCCTCAAGCGGAAACTATGGCTACACCTTC
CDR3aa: CASSVPSSGNYGYTF

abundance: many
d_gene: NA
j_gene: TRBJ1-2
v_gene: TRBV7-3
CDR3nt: TGTGCCAGCAGTTCAACCCCCAACAGTCCTTTCTATGGCTACACCTTC
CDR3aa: CASSSTPNSPFYGYTF

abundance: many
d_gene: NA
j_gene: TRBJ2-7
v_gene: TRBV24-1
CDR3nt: TGTGCCACCAGTGCATATAACCGGACGACCGGGACCTACGAGCAGTACTTC
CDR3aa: CATSAYNRTTGTYEQYF

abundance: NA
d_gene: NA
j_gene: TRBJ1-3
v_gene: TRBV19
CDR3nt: TGTGCCAGTAGTATAAGGACTGAAGGAAACACCATATATTTT
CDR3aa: CASSIRTEGNTIYF

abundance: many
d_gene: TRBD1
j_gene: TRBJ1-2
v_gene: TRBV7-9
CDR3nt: TGTGCCAGCAGCCCGAGGACAGGGCGACATGGCTACACCTTC
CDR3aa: CASSPRTGRHGYTF

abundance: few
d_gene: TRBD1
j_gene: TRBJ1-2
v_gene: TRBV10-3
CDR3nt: TGTGCCATCTCTTGGGACAGGGCTAACTATGGCTACACCTTC
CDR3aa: CAISWDRANYGYTF

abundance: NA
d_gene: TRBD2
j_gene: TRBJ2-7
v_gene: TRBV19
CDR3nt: TGTGCCAGTAGTCTCGAAGCGGGAGTGATTGAGCAGTACTTC
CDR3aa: CASSLEAGVIEQYF

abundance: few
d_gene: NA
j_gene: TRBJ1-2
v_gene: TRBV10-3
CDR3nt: TGTGCCATCAGTGAGGGGGGCATTAATGGCTACACCTTC
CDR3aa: CAISEGGINGYTF